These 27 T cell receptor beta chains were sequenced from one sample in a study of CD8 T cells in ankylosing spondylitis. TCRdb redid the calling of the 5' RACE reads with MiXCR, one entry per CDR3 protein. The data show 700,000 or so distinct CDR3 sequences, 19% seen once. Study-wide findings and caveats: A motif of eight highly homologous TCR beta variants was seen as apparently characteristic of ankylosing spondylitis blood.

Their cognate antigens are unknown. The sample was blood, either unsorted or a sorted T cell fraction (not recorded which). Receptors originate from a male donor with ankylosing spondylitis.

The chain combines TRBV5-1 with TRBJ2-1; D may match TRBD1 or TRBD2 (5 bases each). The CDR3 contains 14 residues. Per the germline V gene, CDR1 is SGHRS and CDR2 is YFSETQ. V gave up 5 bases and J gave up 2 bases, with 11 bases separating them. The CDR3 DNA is TGCGCCAGCAGATTACAGGAGGCCTACAATGAGCAGTTCTTC. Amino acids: CASRLQEAYNEQFF.

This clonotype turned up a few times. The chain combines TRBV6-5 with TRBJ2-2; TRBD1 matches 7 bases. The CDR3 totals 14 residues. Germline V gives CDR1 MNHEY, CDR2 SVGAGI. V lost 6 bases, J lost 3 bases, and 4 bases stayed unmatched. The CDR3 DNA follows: TGTGCCAGCAGACTCGGGACAGACACCGGGGAGCTGTTTTTT. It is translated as CASRLGTDTGELFF.

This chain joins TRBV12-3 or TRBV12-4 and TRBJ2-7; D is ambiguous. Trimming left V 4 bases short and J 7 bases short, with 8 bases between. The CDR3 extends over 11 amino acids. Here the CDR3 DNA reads TGTGCCAGCAGTTCAGTAGAGGAGCAGTACTTC. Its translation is CASSSVEEQYF.

CDR3 DNA: TGTGCCAGCAGTGACGCGGGACTAGCGAGCTCCTACAATGAGCAGTTCTTC. This sequence encodes CASSDAGLASSYNEQFF. This chain connects TRBV25-1 to TRBJ2-1; 10 bases map to TRBD2. This CDR3 comprises 17 residues. Germline values: CDR1 MGHDK, CDR2 SYGVNS. V dropped 3 bases and J dropped 0; count of bases not matched to a gene: 5.

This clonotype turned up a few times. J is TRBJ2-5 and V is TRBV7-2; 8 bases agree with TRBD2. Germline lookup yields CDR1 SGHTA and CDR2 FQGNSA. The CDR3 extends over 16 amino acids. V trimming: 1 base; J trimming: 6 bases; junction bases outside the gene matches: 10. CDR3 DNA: TGTGCCAGCAGCTTAGTCGGTCGGGGGGGCCAGAAGACCCAGTACTTC. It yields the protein CASSLVGRGGQKTQYF. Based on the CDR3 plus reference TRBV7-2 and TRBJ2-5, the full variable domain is GAGVSQSPSNKVTEKGKDVELRCDPISGHTALYWYRQSLGQGLEFLIYFQGNSAPDKSGLPSDRFSAERTGGSVSTLTIQRTQQEDSAVYLCASSLVGRGGQKTQYFGPGTRLLVL.

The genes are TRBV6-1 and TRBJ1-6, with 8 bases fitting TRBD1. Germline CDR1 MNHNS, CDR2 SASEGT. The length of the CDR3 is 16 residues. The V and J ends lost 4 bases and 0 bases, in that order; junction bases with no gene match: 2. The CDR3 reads CASSGDRSSYNSPLHF. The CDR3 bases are TGTGCCAGCAGTGGGGACAGGAGCTCCTATAATTCACCCCTCCACTTT.

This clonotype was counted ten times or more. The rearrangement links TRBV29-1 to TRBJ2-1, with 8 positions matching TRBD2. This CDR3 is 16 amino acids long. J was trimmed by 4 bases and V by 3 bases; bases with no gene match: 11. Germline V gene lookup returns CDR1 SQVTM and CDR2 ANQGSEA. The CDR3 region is CSVEPGSGRTYNEQFF. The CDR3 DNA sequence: TGCAGCGTTGAGCCGGGGAGCGGGAGAACTTACAATGAGCAGTTCTTC.

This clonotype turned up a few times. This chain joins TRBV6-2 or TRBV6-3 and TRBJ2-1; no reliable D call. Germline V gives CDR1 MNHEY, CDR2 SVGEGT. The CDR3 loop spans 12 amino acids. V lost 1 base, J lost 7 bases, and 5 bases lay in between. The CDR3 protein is CASSYWRNEQFF. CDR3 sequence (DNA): TGTGCCAGCAGTTACTGGAGAAATGAGCAGTTCTTC.

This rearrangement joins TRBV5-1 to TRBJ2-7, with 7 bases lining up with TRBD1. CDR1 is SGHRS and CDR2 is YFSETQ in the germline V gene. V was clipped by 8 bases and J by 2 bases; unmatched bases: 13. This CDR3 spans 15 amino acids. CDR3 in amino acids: CASYAGAGGPYEQYF. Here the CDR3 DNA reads TGCGCCAGTTACGCCGGGGCAGGGGGTCCCTACGAGCAGTACTTC.

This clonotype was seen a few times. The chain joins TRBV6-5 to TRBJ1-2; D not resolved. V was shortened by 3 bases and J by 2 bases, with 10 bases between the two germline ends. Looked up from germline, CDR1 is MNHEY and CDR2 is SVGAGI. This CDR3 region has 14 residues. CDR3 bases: TGTGCCAGCAGTTATAACACCGAAAACTATGGCTACACCTTC. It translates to CASSYNTENYGYTF.

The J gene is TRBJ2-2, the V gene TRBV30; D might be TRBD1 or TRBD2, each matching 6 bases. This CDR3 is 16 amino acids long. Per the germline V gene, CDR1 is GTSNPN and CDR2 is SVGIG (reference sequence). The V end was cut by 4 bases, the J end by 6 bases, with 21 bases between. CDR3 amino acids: CAWTNGGQALSGELFF. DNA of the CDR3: TGTGCCTGGACCAATGGGGGGCAGGCTCTGTCCGGGGAGCTGTTTTTT.

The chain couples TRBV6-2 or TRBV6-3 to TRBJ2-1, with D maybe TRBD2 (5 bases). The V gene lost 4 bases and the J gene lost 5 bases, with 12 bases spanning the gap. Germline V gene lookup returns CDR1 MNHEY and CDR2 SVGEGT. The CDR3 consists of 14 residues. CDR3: CASSWASSHNEQFF. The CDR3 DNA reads TGTGCCAGCAGTTGGGCTAGCAGCCACAATGAGCAGTTCTTC.

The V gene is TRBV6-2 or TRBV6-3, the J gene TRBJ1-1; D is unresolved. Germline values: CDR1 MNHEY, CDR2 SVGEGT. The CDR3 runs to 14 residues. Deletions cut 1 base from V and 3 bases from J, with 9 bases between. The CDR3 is CASSYLDGDTEAFF. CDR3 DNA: TGTGCCAGCAGTTACTTGGACGGAGACACTGAAGCTTTCTTT.

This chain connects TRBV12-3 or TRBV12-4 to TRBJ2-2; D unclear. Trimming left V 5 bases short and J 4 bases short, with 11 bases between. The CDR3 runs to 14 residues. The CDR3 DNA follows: TGTGCCAGCAGTGTGAAGGGCCCCACCGGGGAGCTGTTTTTT. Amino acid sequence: CASSVKGPTGELFF.

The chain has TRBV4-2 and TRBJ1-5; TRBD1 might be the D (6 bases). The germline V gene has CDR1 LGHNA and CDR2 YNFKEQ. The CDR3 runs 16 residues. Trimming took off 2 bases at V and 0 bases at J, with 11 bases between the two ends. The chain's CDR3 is CASSQRTENSNQPQHF. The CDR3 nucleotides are TGTGCCAGCAGCCAACGGACAGAGAATAGCAATCAGCCCCAGCATTTT.

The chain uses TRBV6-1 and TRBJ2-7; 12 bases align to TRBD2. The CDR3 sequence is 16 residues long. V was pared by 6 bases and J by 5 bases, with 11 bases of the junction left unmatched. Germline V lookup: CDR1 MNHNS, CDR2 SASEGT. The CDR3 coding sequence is TGTGCCAGCAGCTCAACGACTAGCGGGAGAGTAAACGAGCAGTACTTC. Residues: CASSSTTSGRVNEQYF.

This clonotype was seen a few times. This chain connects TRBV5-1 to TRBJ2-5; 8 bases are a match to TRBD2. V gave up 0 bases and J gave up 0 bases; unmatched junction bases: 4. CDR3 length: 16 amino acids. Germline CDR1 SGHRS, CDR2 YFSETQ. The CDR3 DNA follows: TGCGCCAGCAGCTTGGGCACTAGCGGTTACCAAGAGACCCAGTACTTC. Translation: CASSLGTSGYQETQYF.

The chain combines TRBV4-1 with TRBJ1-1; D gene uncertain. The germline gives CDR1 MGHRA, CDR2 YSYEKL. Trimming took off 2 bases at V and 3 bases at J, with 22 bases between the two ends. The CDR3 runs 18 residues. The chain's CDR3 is CASSQRPPAEGGHTEAFF. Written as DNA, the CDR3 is TGCGCCAGCAGCCAAAGGCCCCCTGCAGAGGGAGGGCACACTGAAGCTTTCTTT.

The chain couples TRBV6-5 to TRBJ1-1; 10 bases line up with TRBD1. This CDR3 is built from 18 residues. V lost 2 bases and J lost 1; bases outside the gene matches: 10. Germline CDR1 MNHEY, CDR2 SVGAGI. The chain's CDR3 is CASSYAGQGLIGNTEAFF. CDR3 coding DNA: TGTGCCAGCAGTTACGCGGGACAGGGGCTCATCGGGAACACTGAAGCTTTCTTT.

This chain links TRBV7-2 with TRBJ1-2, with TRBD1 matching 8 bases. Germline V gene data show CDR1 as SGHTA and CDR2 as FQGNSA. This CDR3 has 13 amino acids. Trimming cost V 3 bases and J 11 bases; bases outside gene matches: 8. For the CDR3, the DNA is TGTGCCAGCAGCTTTCTCCGGGGACAGGTGTACACCTTC. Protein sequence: CASSFLRGQVYTF.

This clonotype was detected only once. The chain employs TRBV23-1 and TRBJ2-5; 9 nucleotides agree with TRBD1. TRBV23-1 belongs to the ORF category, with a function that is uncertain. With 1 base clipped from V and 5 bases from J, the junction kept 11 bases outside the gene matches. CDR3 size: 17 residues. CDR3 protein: CASSQLTRYRGHETQYF. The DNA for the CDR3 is TGCGCCAGCAGTCAATTAACCAGATACAGGGGGCATGAGACCCAGTACTTC.

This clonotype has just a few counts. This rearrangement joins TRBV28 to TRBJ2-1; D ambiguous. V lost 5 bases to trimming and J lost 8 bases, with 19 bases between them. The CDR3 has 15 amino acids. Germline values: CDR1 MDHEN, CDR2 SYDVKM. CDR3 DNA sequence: TGTGCCAGCAGTCCCCCCGGTAGGGCTGTCGATGAGCAGTTCTTC. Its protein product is CASSPPGRAVDEQFF.

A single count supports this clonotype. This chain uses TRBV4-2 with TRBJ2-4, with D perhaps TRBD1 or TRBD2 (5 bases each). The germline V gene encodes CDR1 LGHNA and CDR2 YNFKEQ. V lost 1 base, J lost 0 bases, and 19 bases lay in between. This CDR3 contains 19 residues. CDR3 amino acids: CASSQAMVVGVVAKNIQYF. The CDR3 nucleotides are TGTGCCAGCAGCCAAGCTATGGTCGTGGGGGTCGTAGCCAAAAACATTCAGTACTTC.

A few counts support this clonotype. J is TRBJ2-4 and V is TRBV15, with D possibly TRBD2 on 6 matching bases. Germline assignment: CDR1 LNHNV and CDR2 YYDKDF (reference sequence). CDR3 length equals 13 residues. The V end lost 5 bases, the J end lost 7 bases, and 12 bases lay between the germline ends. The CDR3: CATSPRTINIQYF. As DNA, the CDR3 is TGTGCCACCAGCCCTCGGACTATCAACATTCAGTACTTC.

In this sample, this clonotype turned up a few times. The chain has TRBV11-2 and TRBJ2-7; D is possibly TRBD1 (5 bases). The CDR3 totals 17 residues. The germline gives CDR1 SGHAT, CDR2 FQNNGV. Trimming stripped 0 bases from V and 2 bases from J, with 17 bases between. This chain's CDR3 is CASSLEYRTRPTYEQYF. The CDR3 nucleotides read TGTGCCAGCAGCTTAGAATACCGGACAAGGCCAACCTACGAGCAGTACTTC.

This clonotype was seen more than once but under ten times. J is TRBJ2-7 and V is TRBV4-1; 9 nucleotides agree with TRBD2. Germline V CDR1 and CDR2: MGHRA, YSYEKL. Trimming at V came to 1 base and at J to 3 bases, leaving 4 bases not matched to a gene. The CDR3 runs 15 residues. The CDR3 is CASSQVASGIYEQYF. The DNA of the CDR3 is TGCGCCAGCAGCCAAGTTGCTAGCGGGATCTACGAGCAGTACTTC.

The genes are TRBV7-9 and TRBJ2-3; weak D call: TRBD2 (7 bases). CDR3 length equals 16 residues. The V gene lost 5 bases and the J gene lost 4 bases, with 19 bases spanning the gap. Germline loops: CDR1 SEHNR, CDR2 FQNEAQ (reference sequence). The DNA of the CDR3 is TGTGCCAGCAGCAGTTCACGCGGGGGCGAGGCAGATACGCAGTATTTT. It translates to CASSSSRGGEADTQYF.